These 10 T cell receptor beta chains came from one sample sequenced in a study of CD8 T cells in Susac syndrome. Reverse transcription of roughly 0.45 to 1 ug RNA used random hexamers. A single record per CDR3 protein comes from TCRdb applying MiXCR to the immunoSEQ multiplex PCR reads. Of fewer than 200,000 distinct CDR3 sequences in the sample, about 95% were seen once. The sequencing sample was made of CD4+ T cells from PBMCs. The receptors stem from a human donor in good health.

This rearrangement joins TRBV12-3 or TRBV12-4 to TRBJ1-2; 8 positions match TRBD1. The V and J ends lost 6 bases and 7 bases, in that order; junction bases with no gene match: 10. The CDR3 covers 14 residues. The CDR3 here is CASRPGQVYAGYTF. CDR3 nucleotide sequence: TGTGCCAGCAGGCCGGGACAGGTCTATGCTGGCTACACCTTC.

The rearrangement joins TRBV28 to TRBJ1-2; D might be TRBD1 (6 bases). Germline values: CDR1 MDHEN, CDR2 SYDVKM. V lost 3 bases, J lost 3 bases, and 17 bases lay in between. The CDR3 sequence is 16 residues long. This CDR3 reads CASSFALGQSYYGYTF. DNA of the CDR3: TGTGCCAGCAGTTTTGCTTTGGGACAATCGTACTATGGCTACACCTTC.

This chain joins TRBV29-1 and TRBJ2-5, with unresolved D. CDR1 SQVTM and CDR2 ANQGSEA come from the germline V gene. This CDR3 has 13 amino acids. The V and J ends lost 3 bases and 3 bases respectively, with 11 bases between them. This CDR3 is CSVDFGPEETQYF. CDR3 in DNA: TGCAGCGTTGACTTTGGGCCCGAAGAGACCCAGTACTTC.

Only one count was recorded for this clonotype. V usage is TRBV7-2 and J usage is TRBJ2-6; maybe TRBD2 (5 bases). V was shortened by 5 bases and J by 0 bases, with 8 bases between the two germline ends. Germline V gene data show CDR1 as SGHTA and CDR2 as FQGNSA. This CDR3 comprises 15 residues. CDR3 amino acids: CASSLDSSGANVLTF. The CDR3 bases are TGTGCCAGCAGCCTGGACTCCTCTGGGGCCAACGTCCTGACTTTC.

This chain connects TRBV5-1 to TRBJ2-5; D unclear. CDR1 SGHRS and CDR2 YFSETQ come from the germline V gene. The V and J ends lost 2 bases and 1 base respectively, with 12 bases between them. The length of the CDR3 is 15 residues. CDR3: CASSFLVSLQETQYF. Here the CDR3 DNA reads TGCGCCAGCAGCTTCTTAGTATCTCTCCAAGAGACCCAGTACTTC.

This clonotype was seen just once. The genes are TRBV5-4 and TRBJ2-3, with unresolved D. The CDR3 sequence is 13 residues long. V lost 1 base to trimming and J lost 8 bases, with 11 bases between them. Germline V gene sequence: CDR1 SGHNT, CDR2 YYREEE (reference sequence). CDR3 in DNA: TGTGCCAGCAGCTTGCCCCTCCCCGGTACGCAGTATTTT. It specifies CASSLPLPGTQYF.

This chain joins TRBV15 and TRBJ2-5; 8 bases map to TRBD1. This CDR3 contains 15 residues. Trimming took 7 bases from V and 5 from J; bases not matched to a gene: 12. Germline values: CDR1 LNHNV, CDR2 YYDKDF (reference sequence). CDR3 sequence reads: CATTLSRGRQETQYF. As DNA, the CDR3 is TGTGCCACCACCCTGAGCAGGGGGCGCCAGGAGACCCAGTACTTC.

This chain uses TRBV7-8 with TRBJ2-7, with D hard to call. The CDR3 consists of 15 residues. Germline CDR1 is SGHVS and CDR2 is FQNEAQ. V gave up 3 bases and J gave up 0 bases, with 12 bases separating them. CDR3 coding DNA: TGTGCCAGCAGCTTGTTGACAAGGGACTCCTACGAGCAGTACTTC. Residues: CASSLLTRDSYEQYF.

V and J are TRBV29-1 and TRBJ2-5, with 14 bases identical to TRBD2. Per the germline V gene, CDR1 is SQVTM and CDR2 is ANQGSEA. The CDR3 has 12 residues. The trim removed 7 bases at V and 10 bases at J, leaving 5 bases unmatched. The CDR3 here is CSGGLAGGYQYF. In DNA, the CDR3 is TGCAGCGGAGGACTAGCGGGAGGTTACCAGTACTTC.

The V and J genes are TRBV25-1 and TRBJ2-1; a possible D gene is TRBD2 (6 bases). CDR3 size: 15 residues. Per germline, CDR1 MGHDK and CDR2 SYGVNS. V was pared by 2 bases and J by 0 bases, with 8 bases between. The DNA for the CDR3 is TGTGCCAGCAGTGAACCGGGAGTCTCCTACAATGAGCAGTTCTTC. This translates into CASSEPGVSYNEQFF.